Listed here are 28 T cell receptor beta chains from one sample, sequenced in a study of cytomegalovirus exposure and HLA in healthy donors. In the PCR, 60 Vbeta and 13 Jbeta primers were used. Measured with immunoSEQ multiplex PCR; TCRdb has only the in-frame clones, and not every one. The sample lists tens of thousands of clones, around 70% occurring once. Sequencing used PBMCs. Every receptor here comes from a man in his late teens or twenties in good health and CMV-seronegative.

This sequence joins TRBV7-2 and TRBJ2-2, with TRBD2 identical over 9 bases. The V gene end was trimmed by 4 bases and the J gene end by 3 bases; junction bases not matched to a gene: 3. The CDR3 is 15 amino acids. Germline V gene lookup returns CDR1 SGHTA and CDR2 FQGNSA. This CDR3 is CASSSQRGDTGELFF. CDR3 coding DNA: TGTGCCAGCAGCTCCCAGCGGGGGGACACCGGGGAGCTGTTTTTT.

J is TRBJ2-7 and V is TRBV29-1, with 7 bases that match TRBD2. The ends lost 0 bases at V and 3 bases at J; junction bases unmatched: 5. The CDR3 totals 14 residues. CDR1 is SQVTM and CDR2 is ANQGSEA in the germline V gene. DNA of the CDR3: TGCAGCGTTGAAGATTCAGGCGGGAGCTACGAGCAGTACTTC. Its protein product is CSVEDSGGSYEQYF.

The table lists this clone with a count of one. The chain links TRBV10-3 to TRBJ2-7, with 11 bases matching TRBD1. In germline, CDR1 is ENHRY, CDR2 SYGVKD. This CDR3 spans 14 amino acids. The V and J ends lost 4 bases and 6 bases, in that order; junction bases with no gene match: 5. In DNA form, the CDR3 reads TGTGCCATCAGTGGGAGGACAGGGGGCAGCGAGCAGTACTTC. Translation: CAISGRTGGSEQYF.

The CDR3 region is CASSHHSGREAYEQYF. DNA for the CDR3: TGTGCCAGCAGCCACCATAGCGGGAGGGAGGCCTACGAGCAGTACTTC. This chain links TRBV14 with TRBJ2-7; TRBD2 matches 11 bases. After removal of 3 bases from V and 2 bases from J, the junction contained 6 bases not matched to a gene. The CDR3 loop spans 16 amino acids. Germline lookup yields CDR1 SGHDN and CDR2 FVKESK.

The chain combines TRBV6-5 with TRBJ1-5; 8 bases match TRBD1. The CDR3 loop spans 15 amino acids. Per the germline V gene, CDR1 is MNHEY and CDR2 is SVGAGI. The J segment lost 1 base and the V segment lost 4 bases, leaving 3 bases of the junction unmatched. Here the CDR3 DNA reads TGTGCCAGCAGTTGGAACAGGGGGAGCAATCAGCCCCAGCATTTT. This translates into CASSWNRGSNQPQHF.

This clone was found once. This rearrangement joins TRBV29-1 to TRBJ2-3, with a weak D call TRBD2 (5 bases). The CDR3 extends over 14 amino acids. Trimming took 6 bases from V and 0 from J, leaving 13 bases between them. CDR1 and CDR2 from the germline V gene are SQVTM and ANQGSEA. The CDR3 region has the DNA TGCAGCGTACGAGCGGATCCAAGCACAGATACGCAGTATTTT. Amino acids: CSVRADPSTDTQYF.

The genes are TRBV11-3 and TRBJ2-3, with D tentatively TRBD2 (7 bases). This CDR3 comprises 13 residues. Germline CDR1 is SGHNT and CDR2 is YENEEA. Trimming pared 5 bases from V and 6 bases from J, leaving 12 bases between. CDR3 in DNA: TGTGCCAGCAGCATACAGGGAGGGGATACGCAGTATTTT. Translation gives CASSIQGGDTQYF.

The V and J genes are TRBV13 and TRBJ2-3, with no clear D. There are 14 residues in the CDR3. With 0 bases removed from V and 0 bases from J, the gap between germline ends came to 4 bases. Looked up from germline, CDR1 is PRHDT and CDR2 is FYEKMQ (reference sequence). CDR3 loop: CASSLGQSTDTQYF. The CDR3 DNA reads TGTGCCAGCAGCTTAGGACAGAGCACAGATACGCAGTATTTT. Drawing the rest from reference TRBV13 and TRBJ2-3, the complete variable domain is AAGVIQSPRHLIKEKRETATLKCYPIPRHDTVYWYQQGPGQDPQFLISFYEKMQSDKGSIPDRFSAQQFSDYHSELNMSSLELGDSALYFCASSLGQSTDTQYFGPGTRLTVL.

This chain joins TRBV6-5 and TRBJ1-1; D unresolved. Germline CDR1 and CDR2: MNHEY and SVGAGI. The length of the CDR3 is 14 residues. V dropped 0 bases and J dropped 4 bases, with 9 bases sitting between them. This CDR3 reads CASSYSTDSTEAFF. The CDR3 DNA is TGTGCCAGCAGTTACTCGACGGACTCCACTGAAGCTTTCTTT.

This chain connects TRBV28 to TRBJ1-2, with 7 bases identical to TRBD1. Germline V CDR1 and CDR2: MDHEN, SYDVKM. After removal of 8 bases from V and 3 bases from J, the junction contained 3 bases not matched to a gene. This CDR3 comprises 12 residues. In DNA form, the CDR3 reads TGTGCCAGCGCCACAGGGGACTATGGCTACACCTTC. Its translation: CASATGDYGYTF.

The V gene is TRBV5-1, the J gene TRBJ2-5, with D possibly being TRBD2 (5 bases). V was trimmed by 4 bases and J by 5 bases, leaving 12 bases between them. The CDR3 extends over 13 amino acids. Germline-derived CDR1 and CDR2 are SGHRS and YFSETQ. The CDR3 DNA follows: TGCGCCAGCAGCGTGACTATTCGGGAGACCCAGTACTTC. It yields the protein CASSVTIRETQYF.

This sequence joins TRBV11-3 and TRBJ2-3; perhaps TRBD2 as D (5 bases). Germline lookup yields CDR1 SGHNT and CDR2 YENEEA. The CDR3 is 14 amino acids. With 5 bases removed from V and 5 bases from J, the gap between germline ends came to 14 bases. As DNA, the CDR3 is TGTGCCAGCAGCCCCGAGGGCCGTAAAGATACGCAGTATTTT. Translating gives CASSPEGRKDTQYF.

The chain recombines TRBV6-5 with TRBJ2-7; 8 bases map to TRBD1. The CDR3 runs to 16 residues. Germline values: CDR1 MNHEY, CDR2 SVGAGI. Losses at the gene ends were 4 bases for V and 5 bases for J; bases not matched to a gene: 13. The CDR3 loop reads CASSFRSGTGYDEQYF. CDR3 nucleotide sequence: TGTGCCAGCAGTTTTCGATCCGGGACAGGCTACGACGAGCAGTACTTC.

This chain uses TRBV7-6 with TRBJ1-5; 7 bases align to TRBD1. V trimming: 1 base; J trimming: 5 bases; junction bases outside the gene matches: 5. There are 15 residues in the CDR3. CDR1 is SGHVS and CDR2 is FNYEAQ in the germline V gene. Written as DNA, the CDR3 is TGTGCCAGCAGCTTAGGGGGACAGCTCGATCAGCCCCAGCATTTT. It yields the protein CASSLGGQLDQPQHF.

The rearrangement links TRBV5-1 to TRBJ2-1; TRBD2 agrees at 14 bases. The germline V gene encodes CDR1 SGHRS and CDR2 YFSETQ. V was pared by 4 bases and J by 7 bases, with 4 bases of the junction left unmatched. The CDR3 runs to 15 residues. The CDR3 spells CASSEGLAGANEQFF. CDR3 DNA: TGCGCCAGCAGCGAGGGACTAGCGGGAGCGAATGAGCAGTTCTTC.

The V call is TRBV4-1, the J call TRBJ1-5, with TRBD1 as a possible D gene (5 bases). Trimming took off 0 bases at V and 1 base at J, with 10 bases between the two ends. Per germline, CDR1 MGHRA and CDR2 YSYEKL. This CDR3 has 16 amino acids. The CDR3 nucleotides read TGCGCCAGCAGCCAAGAGGGAGGGGCAAGCAATCAGCCCCAGCATTTT. Translating it yields CASSQEGGASNQPQHF.

This clone was picked up a small number of times. The genes are TRBV20-1 and TRBJ2-1; D is undetermined. Germline V gene data show CDR1 as DFQATT and CDR2 as SNEGSKA (reference sequence). Trimming pared 2 bases from V and 11 bases from J, leaving 10 bases between. The length of the CDR3 is 11 residues. Here the CDR3 reads CSARHSVKQFF. CDR3 coding DNA: TGCAGTGCTAGACATTCAGTAAAGCAGTTCTTC.

The V gene is TRBV5-4, the J gene TRBJ1-1; 9 bases are shared with TRBD1. The CDR3 is 15 amino acids. After removal of 4 bases from V and 4 bases from J, the junction contained 8 bases not matched to a gene. In germline, CDR1 is SGHNT, CDR2 YYREEE (reference sequence). Written as DNA, the CDR3 is TGTGCCAGCAGCGGCCGGGACAGGGCTCTCACTGAAGCTTTCTTT. Encoded protein: CASSGRDRALTEAFF. Supplemented by reference TRBV5-4 and TRBJ1-1, the full variable domain reads ETGVTQSPTHLIKTRGQQVTLRCSSQSGHNTVSWYQQALGQGPQFIFQYYREEENGRGNFPPRFSGLQFPNYSSELNVNALELDDSALYLCASSGRDRALTEAFFGQGTRLTVV.

This sequence joins TRBV28 and TRBJ2-5; D possibly corresponds to TRBD1 (6 bases). The length of the CDR3 is 15 residues. Between the trimmed V and J ends, which lost 6 bases and 2 bases, there was a span of 16 bases. Per germline, CDR1 MDHEN and CDR2 SYDVKM. DNA for the CDR3: TGTGCCAGCAGAGGACAGACTACATTACAAGAGACCCAGTACTTC. It translates to CASRGQTTLQETQYF.

V usage is TRBV2 and J usage is TRBJ1-2; D may be TRBD1 (6 bases). The germline V and J ends were trimmed by 4 bases and 0 bases, with 9 bases remaining between them. Per germline, CDR1 SNHLY and CDR2 FYNNEI. This CDR3 comprises 14 residues. The DNA for the CDR3 is TGTGCCAGCAGTGTGACAGGCTCTAACTATGGCTACACCTTC. Translated: CASSVTGSNYGYTF.

V usage is TRBV29-1 and J usage is TRBJ2-7, with 9 bases identical to TRBD2. The CDR3 sequence is 12 residues long. Germline V lookup: CDR1 SQVTM, CDR2 ANQGSEA. The J segment lost 9 bases and the V segment lost 2 bases, leaving 5 bases of the junction unmatched. The CDR3 is CSVESSGAVQYF. In DNA form, the CDR3 reads TGCAGCGTTGAATCTAGCGGGGCGGTGCAGTACTTC.

J is TRBJ2-5 and V is TRBV25-1; possible D gene TRBD1, 6 bases. V was clipped by 6 bases and J by 5 bases, with 22 bases between them. CDR3 size: 16 residues. Germline V gene lookup returns CDR1 MGHDK and CDR2 SYGVNS. This CDR3 is CASRRTAKRTGETQYF. CDR3 coding DNA: TGTGCCAGCAGGAGGACAGCTAAGCGGACGGGGGAGACCCAGTACTTC.

The chain couples TRBV19 to TRBJ2-7; D unclear. This CDR3 spans 13 amino acids. In germline, CDR1 is LNHDA, CDR2 SQIVND (reference sequence). Trimming left V 6 bases short and J 0 bases short, with 9 bases between. CDR3 sequence reads: CASSGSVSYEQYF. Written as DNA, the CDR3 is TGTGCCAGTAGCGGCAGCGTCTCCTACGAGCAGTACTTC.

The genes are TRBV21-1 and TRBJ1-5; the table's TRBD1 call for D was not verified on the DNA. TRBV21-1 has pseudogene status. This CDR3 is built from 14 residues. CDR3 in DNA: TGTGCCAGCAGCCCACAGGGTAGTGATCAGCCCCAGCATTTT. It yields the protein CASSPQGSDQPQHF.

The rearrangement links TRBV28 to TRBJ2-6; tentative D call: TRBD1 (6 bases). The CDR3 spans 17 residues. Germline V gene lookup returns CDR1 MDHEN and CDR2 SYDVKM. V gave up 4 bases and J gave up 2 bases, with 15 bases separating them. As DNA, the CDR3 is TGTGCCAGCAGTTGGAGAACAGGGAATCCTGGGGCCAACGTCCTGACTTTC. Translation gives CASSWRTGNPGANVLTF.

This clone was seen once. The chain employs TRBV19 and TRBJ2-7, with 9 nucleotides matching TRBD1. Germline CDR1 is LNHDA and CDR2 is SQIVND (reference sequence). This CDR3 spans 15 amino acids. Trimming at V came to 6 bases and at J to 5 bases, leaving 11 bases not matched to a gene. The CDR3 protein is CASRNLGTGNHEQYF. The CDR3 nucleotides are TGTGCCAGTAGAAACCTCGGGACAGGGAACCACGAGCAGTACTTC.

In this sample, this clone turned up once. V and J are TRBV4-2 and TRBJ1-3, with 7 bases fitting TRBD1. The ends lost 3 bases at V and 1 base at J; junction bases unmatched: 3. The length of the CDR3 is 15 residues. Germline loops: CDR1 LGHNA, CDR2 YNFKEQ. For the CDR3, the DNA is TGTGCCAGCAGCCAGACAGGGCTTTCTGGAAACACCATATATTTT. Translating it yields CASSQTGLSGNTIYF.

The CDR3 spells CASSLVGTGDYEQYF. CDR3 bases: TGCGCCAGCAGCTTGGTGGGGACAGGGGACTACGAGCAGTACTTC. V and J are TRBV5-1 and TRBJ2-7; TRBD1 matches 10 bases. The CDR3 has 15 residues. Germline V gives CDR1 SGHRS, CDR2 YFSETQ. V trimming: 0 bases; J trimming: 3 bases; junction bases outside the gene matches: 3.